This T cell receptor beta chain was sequenced for a study of regulatory T cells in long-lasting Graves disease. Arm-PCR of CDR3 regions and iRepertoire HTBI primers were used to build TCR beta libraries. TCRdb itself ran the multiplex PCR reads through MiXCR, one entry per CDR3 protein. The data hold 550,000 to 600,000 distinct CDR3 sequences, with 16% observed a single time. Stated time point: newly diagnosed GD, antithyroid drugs for less than 3 months. PBMCs provided the RNA from which the TCR library was made. Study-level results: With persistent disease, TRBV28, TRBJ1-2 and TRBJ2-5 were the favored segments.

This clonotype was picked up a small number of times. The antigen remains unidentified. With 0 bases removed from V and 4 bases from J, the gap between germline ends came to 14 bases. This CDR3 has 16 amino acids. Germline V lookup: CDR1 SGHKS, CDR2 YYEKEE (reference sequence). The sample was also reused in another study, on T cells in Graves' hyperthyroidism and ophthalmopathy. As reported in that work: The HTBI set primed first-round TCR CDR3 RT-PCR.

Sequences were derived from peripheral blood mononuclear cells (PBMCs), sampled at new diagnosis, from a patient treated with antithyroid drugs. This TCR derives from a man younger than 35 with Graves disease. V is TRBV5-5 and J is TRBJ2-1; no definite D call. DNA of the CDR3: TGTGCCAGCAGCTTGGCGAGTCAGACGCTTTACAATGAGCAGTTCTTC. Amino acids: CASSLASQTLYNEQFF.